This T cell receptor beta chain was observed in a study of response to subunit inactivated influenza vaccine. Points from the study as a whole: The authors suggested that few new T cells are recruited per seasonal influenza vaccination.

On this clonotype itself: Its antigen is unknown.

TCRdb re-derived calls from the RT-PCR reads in MiXCR, one entry per CDR3 protein. The repertoire holds 650,000 to 850,000 distinct CDR3 sequences, with approximately 14% as singletons. The CDR3 has 13 residues. Trimming pared 4 bases from V and 0 bases from J, leaving 10 bases between. Germline V gives CDR1 SQVTM, CDR2 ANQGSEA. The J gene is TRBJ2-7, the V gene TRBV29-1; D unresolved. The receptor was derived from a man aged 50-60 years who received an inactivated influenza vaccine. This sample comprised PBMCs from blood, obtained around two weeks before vaccination. The CDR3 sequence is CSVAALSSYEQYF. The CDR3 coding sequence is TGCAGCGTTGCAGCGTTGAGCTCCTACGAGCAGTACTTC.